A single sample gave rise to the 30 T cell receptor beta chains below, sequenced in a study of blood T cell repertoires in COVID-19. The repertoire was sequenced with immunoSEQ multiplex PCR; TCRdb's copy has only in-frame clones and lacks some. The sample contains over 350,000 clones, just over 85% of which appear only once. The specimen sequenced was peripheral blood. The source is a woman younger than 45 with active or convalescent COVID-19.

This sequence joins TRBV19 and TRBJ1-4, with 10 bases aligning to TRBD1. This CDR3 has 18 amino acids. The trim removed 3 bases at V and 0 bases at J, leaving 7 bases unmatched. CDR1 LNHDA and CDR2 SQIVND come from the germline V gene (reference sequence). The CDR3 bases are TGTGCCAGTAGTATGGGACAGGGGCCGGGGACAACTAATGAAAAACTGTTTTTT. It yields the protein CASSMGQGPGTTNEKLFF. The whole variable domain, remainder taken from reference TRBV19 and TRBJ1-4, is DGGITQSPKYLFRKEGQNVTLSCEQNLNHDAMYWYRQDPGQGLRLIYYSQIVNDFQKGDIAEGYSVSREKKESFPLTVTSAQKNPTAFYLCASSMGQGPGTTNEKLFFGSGTQLSVL.

Only a few counts were recorded for this clone. The rearrangement uses TRBV19 and TRBJ1-1; D uncertain. The germline V gene has CDR1 LNHDA and CDR2 SQIVND (reference sequence). V was trimmed by 3 bases and J by 2 bases, leaving 13 bases between them. This CDR3 has 15 amino acids. The CDR3 protein is CASSITPGGNTEAFF. The CDR3 nucleotides are TGTGCCAGTAGTATCACGCCAGGAGGAAACACTGAAGCTTTCTTT.

The chain carries TRBV18 and TRBJ2-1; TRBD1 might be the D (5 bases). Looked up from germline, CDR1 is KGHSH and CDR2 is LQKENI. This CDR3 is built from 13 residues. With 5 bases removed from V and 5 bases from J, the gap between germline ends came to 10 bases. CDR3 nucleotides: TGTGCCAGCTCAAGATTGACAGACAATGAGCAGTTCTTC. Translated, it gives CASSRLTDNEQFF.

The rearrangement links TRBV5-4 to TRBJ1-2, with D maybe TRBD1 (6 bases). The CDR3 length is 16 residues. The V and J ends lost 0 bases and 2 bases respectively, with 14 bases between them. The V gene's germline CDR1 is SGHNT and CDR2 YYREEE (reference sequence). The CDR3 protein is CASSLVGTLPNYGYTF. The DNA of the CDR3 is TGTGCCAGCAGCTTGGTGGGGACACTCCCCAACTATGGCTACACCTTC.

This sequence joins TRBV10-3 and TRBJ2-3; 9 bases are a match to TRBD2. V lost 8 bases to trimming and J lost 1 base; unmatched junction nucleotides: 4. Per germline, CDR1 ENHRY and CDR2 SYGVKD. The CDR3 has 14 amino acids. Here the CDR3 reads CAILAGPGTDTQYF. The CDR3 DNA sequence: TGTGCCATCCTAGCGGGGCCTGGCACAGATACGCAGTATTTT.

The V and J genes are TRBV29-1 and TRBJ2-3, with 8 nucleotides matching TRBD2. There are 18 residues in the CDR3. CDR1 is SQVTM and CDR2 is ANQGSEA in the germline V gene. V shed 1 base, J shed 0 bases, and the junction held 12 bases outside the gene matches. CDR3 DNA: TGCAGCGTTGAAGGACTAGCGCGCGTCTCGACTAGCACAGATACGCAGTATTTT. Translation: CSVEGLARVSTSTDTQYF.

The chain links TRBV30 to TRBJ1-6; no firm D call. The CDR3 runs 12 residues. Germline V gene lookup returns CDR1 GTSNPN and CDR2 SVGIG (reference sequence). V was pared by 1 base and J by 10 bases, with 8 bases between. The CDR3 loop is CAWSARVSPLHF. For the CDR3, the DNA is TGTGCCTGGAGTGCCCGGGTCTCACCCCTCCACTTT.

The chain employs TRBV7-9 and TRBJ2-7, with unresolved D. The V end was cut by 2 bases, the J end by 3 bases, with 8 bases between. This CDR3 is built from 13 residues. The V gene's germline CDR1 is SEHNR and CDR2 FQNEAQ (reference sequence). The DNA of the CDR3 is TGTGCCAGCAGCTTAAACCAGGACTACGAGCAGTACTTC. Translating gives CASSLNQDYEQYF. Based on the CDR3 plus reference TRBV7-9 and TRBJ2-7, the full variable domain is DTGVSQNPRHKITKRGQNVTFRCDPISEHNRLYWYRQTLGQGPEFLTYFQNEAQLEKSRLLSDRFSAERPKGSFSTLEIQRTEQGDSAMYLCASSLNQDYEQYFGPGTRLTVT.

V and J are TRBV7-9 and TRBJ1-2, with 8 bases that match TRBD1. The CDR3 spans 16 residues. Trimming cost V 5 bases and J 4 bases; bases outside gene matches: 12. Germline V gene sequence: CDR1 SEHNR, CDR2 FQNEAQ (reference sequence). The CDR3 sequence is CASSPRGQDSIYGYTF. The CDR3 DNA is TGTGCCAGCAGCCCTCGGGGACAGGATTCTATCTATGGCTACACCTTC.

The V and J genes are TRBV5-1 and TRBJ2-2; D may be TRBD2 (5 bases). Trimming cost V 0 bases and J 6 bases, with 12 bases left between them. This CDR3 region has 15 residues. Germline V gene sequence: CDR1 SGHRS, CDR2 YFSETQ. The CDR3 DNA is TGCGCCAGCAGCTTGGGCGGTAACGGGGCCGGGGAGCTGTTTTTT. Its protein product is CASSLGGNGAGELFF.

The J gene is TRBJ1-5, the V gene TRBV2; TRBD1 matches 8 bases. The junction had 7 bases not matched to a gene; V was cut back by 4 bases and J by 5 bases. There are 15 residues in the CDR3. The germline V gene encodes CDR1 SNHLY and CDR2 FYNNEI. For the CDR3, the DNA is TGTGCCAGCAGTGCCCGGACAGGGTACTATCAGCCCCAGCATTTT. This sequence encodes CASSARTGYYQPQHF.

The chain combines TRBV5-1 with TRBJ1-6, with 12 bases matching TRBD1. V lost 4 bases, J lost 8 bases, and 13 bases stayed unmatched. Germline V lookup: CDR1 SGHRS, CDR2 YFSETQ. This CDR3 region has 18 residues. The CDR3 spells CASSLGDRGPARDSPLHF. The CDR3 DNA is TGCGCCAGCAGCCTGGGGGACAGGGGGCCGGCGAGGGATTCACCCCTCCACTTT. The full variable domain, its missing parts supplied by reference TRBV5-1 and TRBJ1-6, is KAGVTQTPRYLIKTRGQQVTLSCSPISGHRSVSWYQQTPGQGLQFLFEYFSETQRNKGNFPGRFSGRQFSNSRSEMNVSTLELGDSALYLCASSLGDRGPARDSPLHFGNGTRLTVT.

The chain combines TRBV20-1 with TRBJ2-7; TRBD2 matches 7 bases. This CDR3 comprises 11 residues. Per the germline V gene, CDR1 is DFQATT and CDR2 is SNEGSKA (reference sequence). With V trimmed by 5 bases and J by 5 bases, 3 bases remained unmatched. In DNA form, the CDR3 reads TGCAGTGCTGGGGGGGGAAACGAGCAGTACTTC. This translates into CSAGGGNEQYF.

The V and J genes are TRBV11-2 and TRBJ2-7; tentatively, D is TRBD1 (6 bases). The CDR3 extends over 14 amino acids. Looked up from germline, CDR1 is SGHAT and CDR2 is FQNNGV. V lost 1 base to trimming and J lost 6 bases, with 13 bases between them. CDR3 sequence reads: CASSLGPGVGEQYF. The CDR3 nucleotides read TGTGCCAGCAGCTTAGGTCCAGGGGTGGGCGAGCAGTACTTC.

The chain uses TRBV4-1 and TRBJ2-1, with 13 bases that match TRBD2. Germline-derived CDR1 and CDR2 are MGHRA and YSYEKL. This CDR3 is 15 amino acids long. V gave up 4 bases and J gave up 6 bases; unmatched junction bases: 3. The CDR3 sequence is CASSPGLAGINEQFF. In DNA, the CDR3 is TGCGCCAGCAGCCCGGGACTAGCGGGAATCAATGAGCAGTTCTTC.

This chain joins TRBV5-1 and TRBJ2-1; TRBD2 matches 9 bases. CDR1 SGHRS and CDR2 YFSETQ come from the germline V gene. J gave up 5 bases and V 4 bases, and 7 bases lay outside the gene matches. This CDR3 is 15 amino acids long. The CDR3 reads CASSLAGRDHNEQFF. For the CDR3, the DNA is TGCGCCAGCAGCCTAGCGGGGAGGGACCACAATGAGCAGTTCTTC.

The genes are TRBV7-2 and TRBJ1-1; the match to TRBD1 covers 10 bases. The V segment lost 4 bases and the J segment 0 bases; nucleotides outside the gene matches: 8. The CDR3 extends over 17 amino acids. The germline V gene has CDR1 SGHTA and CDR2 FQGNSA. CDR3 amino acids: CASSSRGQGNLNTEAFF. The CDR3 nucleotides read TGTGCCAGCAGCTCCCGGGGACAGGGGAATCTGAACACTGAAGCTTTCTTT. The variable domain in full, with the rest retrieved from reference TRBV7-2 and TRBJ1-1, is GAGVSQSPSNKVTEKGKDVELRCDPISGHTALYWYRQSLGQGLEFLIYFQGNSAPDKSGLPSDRFSAERTGGSVSTLTIQRTQQEDSAVYLCASSSRGQGNLNTEAFFGQGTRLTVV.

The rearrangement joins TRBV12-3 or TRBV12-4 to TRBJ2-5; the D gene is possibly TRBD2 (5 bases). The ends were cut back, 5 bases at V and 4 bases at J, with 11 bases in the middle. This CDR3 is 13 amino acids long. The CDR3 sequence is CASSEGSRETQYF. The CDR3 region has the DNA TGTGCCAGCAGTGAGGGCTCTCGAGAGACCCAGTACTTC.

The genes are TRBV11-2 and TRBJ1-1; tentatively, D is TRBD1 (6 bases). Trimming removed 6 bases at V and 2 bases at J, with 13 bases between. Per germline, CDR1 SGHAT and CDR2 FQNNGV. This CDR3 is built from 14 residues. The CDR3 reads CASRLDRFNTEAFF. CDR3 nucleotide sequence: TGTGCCAGCAGGCTAGACAGGTTTAACACTGAAGCTTTCTTT. The full variable domain, in which reference TRBV11-2 and TRBJ1-1 provide the parts outside the CDR3, is EAGVAQSPRYKIIEKRQSVAFWCNPISGHATLYWYQQILGQGPKLLIQFQNNGVVDDSQLPKDRFSAERLKGVDSTLKIQPAKLEDSAVYLCASRLDRFNTEAFFGQGTRLTVV.

The V call is TRBV6-6, the J call TRBJ2-2; TRBD1 is a possible D gene (6 bases). The ends were cut back, 6 bases at V and 1 base at J, with 15 bases in the middle. The germline V gene encodes CDR1 MNHNY and CDR2 SVGAGI (reference sequence). CDR3 size: 16 residues. CDR3 region: CASSLLGQLNTGELFF. CDR3 coding DNA: TGTGCCAGCAGCCTTCTAGGACAGCTGAACACCGGGGAGCTGTTTTTT.

The V gene is TRBV19, the J gene TRBJ1-1; 7 bases align to TRBD1. The CDR3 loop spans 15 amino acids. The junction had 4 bases not matched to a gene; V was cut back by 3 bases and J by 0 bases. Germline V lookup: CDR1 LNHDA, CDR2 SQIVND (reference sequence). CDR3 sequence reads: CASSMGDRMNTEAFF. In DNA form, the CDR3 reads TGTGCCAGTAGTATGGGGGACAGAATGAACACTGAAGCTTTCTTT.

This clone was recorded once. The genes are TRBV7-9 and TRBJ2-5, with 7 nucleotides matching TRBD1. With V trimmed by 4 bases and J by 5 bases, 7 bases remained unmatched. This CDR3 contains 14 residues. Germline values: CDR1 SEHNR, CDR2 FQNEAQ (reference sequence). The CDR3 DNA is TGTGCCAGCAGCTCAGACAGGGTCGGGGAGACCCAGTACTTC. It encodes CASSSDRVGETQYF.

The chain is built from TRBV3-1 (or the pseudogene TRBV3-2) and TRBJ2-3; no clear D. Trimming cost V 4 bases and J 4 bases, with 9 bases left between them. Germline V CDR1 and CDR2: LGHDT, YNNKEL (reference sequence). CDR3 size: 13 residues. CDR3 amino acids: CASSPPLPDTQYF. The CDR3 nucleotides are TGTGCCAGCAGCCCCCCCCTCCCAGATACGCAGTATTTT.

The chain carries TRBV5-6 and TRBJ1-2; D remains unclear. The CDR3 covers 15 residues. Germline V lookup: CDR1 SGHDT, CDR2 YYEEEE. Trimming removed 4 bases at V and 1 base at J, with 14 bases between. The DNA of the CDR3 is TGTGCCAGCAGCCTCGGCCGACTACTTAACTATGGCTACACCTTC. It codes for CASSLGRLLNYGYTF.

The rearrangement joins TRBV4-2 to TRBJ1-6; D is uncertain. V lost 0 bases to trimming and J lost 0 bases, with 9 bases between them. The CDR3 covers 17 residues. Per the germline V gene, CDR1 is LGHNA and CDR2 is YNFKEQ. CDR3 nucleotides: TGTGCCAGCAGCCAAGATGCGCCAAGCTCCTATAATTCACCCCTCCACTTT. Encoded protein: CASSQDAPSSYNSPLHF.

This chain links TRBV5-1 with TRBJ1-2; D might be TRBD1 (5 bases). V lost 1 base and J 4 bases, leaving 17 bases between the germline ends. In germline, CDR1 is SGHRS, CDR2 YFSETQ. This CDR3 has 16 amino acids. In nucleotides, the CDR3 is TGCGCCAGCAGCTTGTCGGGGCGGGGTCCCAGCTATGGCTACACCTTC. Its translation is CASSLSGRGPSYGYTF.

This chain joins TRBV9 and TRBJ2-7; TRBD2 matches at 13 bases. The CDR3 runs 17 residues. Germline CDR1 reads SGDLS; CDR2 reads YYNGEE. After removal of 0 bases from V and 0 bases from J, the junction contained 3 bases not matched to a gene. For the CDR3, the DNA is TGTGCCAGCAGCGTAGGACTAGCGGGGGGCGGCTCCTACGAGCAGTACTTC. Translation gives CASSVGLAGGGSYEQYF. The complete variable domain, with remaining parts taken from reference TRBV9 and TRBJ2-7, reads DSGVTQTPKHLITATGQRVTLRCSPRSGDLSVYWYQQSLDQGLQFLIQYYNGEERAKGNILERFSAQQFPDLHSELNLSSLELGDSALYFCASSVGLAGGGSYEQYFGPGTRLTVT.

V is TRBV2 and J is TRBJ2-1; 11 bases match TRBD2. This CDR3 is 16 amino acids long. Losses at the gene ends were 7 bases for V and 4 bases for J; bases not matched to a gene: 9. Germline CDR1 SNHLY, CDR2 FYNNEI. The CDR3 region is CASKGILAGGYNEQFF. The CDR3 nucleotides read TGTGCCAGCAAGGGGATCCTAGCGGGGGGATACAATGAGCAGTTCTTC.

This chain uses TRBV12-5 with TRBJ1-5; maybe TRBD1 (5 bases). The CDR3 spans 16 residues. CDR1 and CDR2 (germline): LGHNT, FRNRAP. V gave up 0 bases and J gave up 9 bases, with 18 bases separating them. The CDR3 DNA reads as TGTGCTAGTGGTTTGGTAACGGAGGGGTCCCGGTTGCCCCAGCATTTT. The encoded protein is CASGLVTEGSRLPQHF.

The rearrangement uses TRBV4-1 and TRBJ1-4; 8 nucleotides align to TRBD1. V lost 0 bases, J lost 8 bases, and 8 bases stayed unmatched. Germline V lookup: CDR1 MGHRA, CDR2 YSYEKL. CDR3 length: 16 residues. The CDR3 DNA is TGCGCCAGCAGCCAAGAGGGGACAGGTTTGGGGGAAAAACTGTTTTTT. Protein: CASSQEGTGLGEKLFF.